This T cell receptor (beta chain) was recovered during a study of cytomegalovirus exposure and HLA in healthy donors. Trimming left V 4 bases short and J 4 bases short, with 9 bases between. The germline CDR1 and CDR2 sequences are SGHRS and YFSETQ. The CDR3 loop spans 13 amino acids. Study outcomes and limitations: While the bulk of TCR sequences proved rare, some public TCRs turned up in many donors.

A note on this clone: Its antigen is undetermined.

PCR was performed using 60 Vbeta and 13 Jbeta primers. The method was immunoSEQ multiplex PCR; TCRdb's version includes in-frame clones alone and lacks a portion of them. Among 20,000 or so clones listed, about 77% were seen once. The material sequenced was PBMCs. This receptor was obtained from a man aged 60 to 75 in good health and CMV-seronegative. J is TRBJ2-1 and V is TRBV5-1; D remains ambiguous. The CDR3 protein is CASSRLEYNEQFF. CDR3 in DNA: TGCGCCAGCAGCCGCCTAGAGTACAATGAGCAGTTCTTC.